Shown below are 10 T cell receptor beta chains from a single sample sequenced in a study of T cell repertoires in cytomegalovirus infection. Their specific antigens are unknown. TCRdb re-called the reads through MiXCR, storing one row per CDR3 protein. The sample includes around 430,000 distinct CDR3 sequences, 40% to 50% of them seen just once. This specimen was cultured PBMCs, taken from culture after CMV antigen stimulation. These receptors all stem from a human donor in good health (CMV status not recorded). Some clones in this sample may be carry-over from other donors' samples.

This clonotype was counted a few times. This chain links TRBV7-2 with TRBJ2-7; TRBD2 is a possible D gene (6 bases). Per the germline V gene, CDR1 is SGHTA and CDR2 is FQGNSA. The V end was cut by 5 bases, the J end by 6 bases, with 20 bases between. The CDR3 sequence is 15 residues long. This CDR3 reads CASSVPPREPGEQYF. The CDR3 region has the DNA TGTGCCAGCAGCGTCCCTCCTCGGGAGCCGGGCGAGCAGTACTTC.

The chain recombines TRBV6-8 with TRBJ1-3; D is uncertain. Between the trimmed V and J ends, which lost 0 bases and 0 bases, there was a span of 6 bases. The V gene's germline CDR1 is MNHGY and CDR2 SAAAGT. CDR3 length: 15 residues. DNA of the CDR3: TGTGCCAGCAGTTACTCTTGGGGCTCTGGAAACACCATATATTTT. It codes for CASSYSWGSGNTIYF.

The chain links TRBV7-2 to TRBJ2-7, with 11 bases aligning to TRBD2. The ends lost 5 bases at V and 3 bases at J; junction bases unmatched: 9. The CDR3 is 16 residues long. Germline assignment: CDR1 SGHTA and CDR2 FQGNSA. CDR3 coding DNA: TGTGCCAGCAGCCTAATAGGGACTAGCGGCGGCTACGAGCAGTACTTC. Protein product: CASSLIGTSGGYEQYF.

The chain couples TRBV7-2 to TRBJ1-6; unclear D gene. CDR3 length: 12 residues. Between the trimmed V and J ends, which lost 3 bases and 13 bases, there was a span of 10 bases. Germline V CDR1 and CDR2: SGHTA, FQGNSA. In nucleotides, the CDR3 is TGTGCCAGCAGCTTTCTGGGTTGGCCCCTCCACTTT. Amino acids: CASSFLGWPLHF.

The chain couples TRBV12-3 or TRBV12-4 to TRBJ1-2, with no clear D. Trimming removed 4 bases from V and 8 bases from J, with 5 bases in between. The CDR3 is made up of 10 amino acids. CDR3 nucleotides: TGTGCCAGCAGTTGGGGAGGCTACACCTTC. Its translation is CASSWGGYTF.

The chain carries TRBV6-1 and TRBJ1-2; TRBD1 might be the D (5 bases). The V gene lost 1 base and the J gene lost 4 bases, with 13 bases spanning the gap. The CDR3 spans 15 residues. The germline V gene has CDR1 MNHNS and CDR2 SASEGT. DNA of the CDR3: TGTGCCAGCAGTGAAGGGGCAGGGTTCGGCTATGGCTACACCTTC. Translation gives CASSEGAGFGYGYTF.

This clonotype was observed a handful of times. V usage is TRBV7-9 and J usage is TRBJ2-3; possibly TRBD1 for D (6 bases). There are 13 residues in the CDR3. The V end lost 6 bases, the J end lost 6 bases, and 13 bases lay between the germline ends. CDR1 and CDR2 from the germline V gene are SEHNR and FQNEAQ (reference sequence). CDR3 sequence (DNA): TGTGCCAGCAGGACCACAGGGCGGGATACGCAGTATTTT. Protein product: CASRTTGRDTQYF.

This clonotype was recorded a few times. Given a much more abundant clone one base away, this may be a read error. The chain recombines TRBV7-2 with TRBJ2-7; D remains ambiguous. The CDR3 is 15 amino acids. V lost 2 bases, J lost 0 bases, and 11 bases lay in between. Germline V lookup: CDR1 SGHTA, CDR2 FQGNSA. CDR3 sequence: CASSLFWGPSYEQYF. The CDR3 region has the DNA TGTGCCAGCAGCTTATTTTGGGGTCCCTCCTACGAGCAGTACTTC. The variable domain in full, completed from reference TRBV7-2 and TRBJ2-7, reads GAGVSQSPSNKVTEKGKDVELRCDPISGHTALYWYRQSLGQGLEFLIYFQGNSAPDKSGLPSDRFSAERTGGSVSTLTIQRTQQEDSAVYLCASSLFWGPSYEQYFGPGTRLTVT.

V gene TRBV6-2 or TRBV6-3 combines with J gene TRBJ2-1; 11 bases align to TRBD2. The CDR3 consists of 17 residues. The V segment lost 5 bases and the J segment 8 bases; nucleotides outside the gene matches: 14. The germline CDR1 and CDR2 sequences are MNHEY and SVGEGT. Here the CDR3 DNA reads TGTGCCAGCAGTCAGGGGATAGCGGGAGGGCCGCAAGATGAGCAGTTCTTC. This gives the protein CASSQGIAGGPQDEQFF.

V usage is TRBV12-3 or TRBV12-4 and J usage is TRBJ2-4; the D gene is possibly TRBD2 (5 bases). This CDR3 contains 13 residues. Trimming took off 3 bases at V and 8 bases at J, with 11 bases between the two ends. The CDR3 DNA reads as TGTGCCAGCAGTTTCCACGACGGGGACATTCAGTACTTC. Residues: CASSFHDGDIQYF.